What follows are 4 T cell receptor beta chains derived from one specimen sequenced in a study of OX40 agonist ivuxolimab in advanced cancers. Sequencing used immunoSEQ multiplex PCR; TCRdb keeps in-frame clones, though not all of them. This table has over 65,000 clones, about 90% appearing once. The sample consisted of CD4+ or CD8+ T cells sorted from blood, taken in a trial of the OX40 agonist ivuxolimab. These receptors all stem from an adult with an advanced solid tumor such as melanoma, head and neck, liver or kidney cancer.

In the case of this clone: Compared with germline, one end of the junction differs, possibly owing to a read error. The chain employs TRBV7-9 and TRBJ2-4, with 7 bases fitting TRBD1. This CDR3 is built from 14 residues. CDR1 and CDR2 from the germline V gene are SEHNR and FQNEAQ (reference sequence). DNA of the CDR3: TGTGCCAGCAGCTATGCCGGACAGGCAAACTTTCAGTACTTC. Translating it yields CASSYAGQANFQYF.

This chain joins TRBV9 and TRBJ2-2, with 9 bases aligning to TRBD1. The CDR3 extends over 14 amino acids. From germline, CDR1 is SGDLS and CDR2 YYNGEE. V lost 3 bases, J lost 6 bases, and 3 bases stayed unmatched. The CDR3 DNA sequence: TGTGCCAGCAGCGCTAGGACAGGGGCCGGGGAGCTGTTTTTT. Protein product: CASSARTGAGELFF.

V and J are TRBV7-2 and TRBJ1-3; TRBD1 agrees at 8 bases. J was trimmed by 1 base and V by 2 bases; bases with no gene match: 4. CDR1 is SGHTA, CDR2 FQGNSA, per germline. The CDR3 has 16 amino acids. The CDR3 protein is CASSLHRGSSGNTIYF. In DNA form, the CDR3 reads TGTGCCAGCAGCTTACACAGGGGGTCTTCTGGAAACACCATATATTTT.

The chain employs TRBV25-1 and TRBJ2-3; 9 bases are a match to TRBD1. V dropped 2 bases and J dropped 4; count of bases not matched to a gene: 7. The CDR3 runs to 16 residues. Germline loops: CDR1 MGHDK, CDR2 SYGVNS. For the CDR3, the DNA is TGTGCCAGCAGTGAAATTGGGACAGGGAGGGCAGATACGCAGTATTTT. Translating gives CASSEIGTGRADTQYF.